This T cell receptor beta chain was found in a study of tumor-infiltrating lymphocytes in primary liver carcinoma. Whole-study context: Surgical resection was the treatment these patients received for primary liver carcinoma. Sequenced samples came back with roughly 3.65 to 8 million productive TCRbeta reads, and the counts looked alike across tissue types. Study-level results: Unsorted bulk processing meant the study did not compare CD4+ and CD8+ repertoires.

Unsorted whole blood supplied the blood RNA, and germline DNA was isolated too. Patients in the cohort were treatment-naive and living with chronic HBV infection. This clonotype was seen a few times. The antigen is not known. Constant-region priming of 500 ng total RNA yielded TCR beta cDNA. Amplification in three nested multiplex PCR rounds with slightly modified ARM-PCR gave rise to TCR beta libraries. TRBV1-TRBV30 forward primers paired with a C-beta reverse primer drove the first two PCR rounds, 10 cycles each. A single record per CDR3 protein comes from TCRdb applying MiXCR to the multiplex PCR reads. This sample has around 170,000 distinct CDR3 sequences, with 50% to 75% found just once. V lost 4 bases, J lost 6 bases, and 12 bases lay in between. This CDR3 is built from 13 residues. Germline V lookup: CDR1 GTSNPN, CDR2 SVGIG (reference sequence).

The sequence derives from a man aged 35-49 years with primary liver carcinoma and hepatitis B virus infection. Specimen: peripheral blood. The rearrangement links TRBV30 to TRBJ2-2, with D tentatively TRBD1 (5 bases). The CDR3 loop reads CAWTVGVSGELFF. In nucleotides, the CDR3 is TGTGCCTGGACCGTAGGGGTATCCGGGGAGCTGTTTTTT.